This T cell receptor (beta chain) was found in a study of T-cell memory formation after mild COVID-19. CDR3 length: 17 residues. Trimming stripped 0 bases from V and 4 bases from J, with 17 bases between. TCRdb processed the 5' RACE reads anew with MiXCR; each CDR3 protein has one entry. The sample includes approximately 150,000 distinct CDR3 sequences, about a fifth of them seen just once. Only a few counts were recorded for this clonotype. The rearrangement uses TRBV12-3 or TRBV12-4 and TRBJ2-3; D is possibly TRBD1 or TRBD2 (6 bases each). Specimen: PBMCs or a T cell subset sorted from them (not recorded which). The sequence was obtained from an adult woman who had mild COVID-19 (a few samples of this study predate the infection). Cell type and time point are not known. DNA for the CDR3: TGTGCCAGCAGTTTAGCGTGGGGGGCCTTTTTTGCAGATACGCAGTATTTT. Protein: CASSLAWGAFFADTQYF.